The 5 T cell receptor beta chains given below trace back to one sample, sequenced in a study of CD8 T cells in ankylosing spondylitis. General observations from the study: Within ankylosing spondylitis blood, a TCR beta motif made up of seven or eight highly homologous variants appeared to be characteristic.

No antigen has been identified for these receptors. Via MiXCR, TCRdb re-called the 5' RACE reads, giving one row per CDR3 protein. Of a few hundred thousand distinct CDR3 sequences listed, approximately 20% were seen once; the top ten hold about 17%. The material sequenced was blood, either unsorted or a sorted T cell fraction (not recorded which). The receptors stem from a male donor with ankylosing spondylitis.

The chain combines TRBV20-1 with TRBJ1-3, with D possibly TRBD1 on 5 matching bases. Germline V gives CDR1 DFQATT, CDR2 SNEGSKA (reference sequence). This CDR3 region has 15 residues. V lost 5 bases and J lost 1, with 15 bases in between. The CDR3 reads CSAQARGISGNTIYF. CDR3 bases: TGCAGTGCTCAGGCTAGGGGTATTTCTGGAAACACCATATATTTT.

This clonotype was recorded a few times. This chain links TRBV5-4 with TRBJ2-3; 14 nucleotides align to TRBD2. CDR1 and CDR2 (germline): SGHNT, YYREEE (reference sequence). The trim removed 4 bases at V and 6 bases at J, leaving 4 bases unmatched. The CDR3 totals 15 residues. In DNA form, the CDR3 reads TGTGCCAGCAGCCGGACTAGCGGGAGGAAGGATACGCAGTATTTT. It codes for CASSRTSGRKDTQYF.

The chain employs TRBV7-2 and TRBJ2-1; tentatively, D is TRBD1 (5 bases). V was pared by 6 bases and J by 3 bases, with 12 bases between. Per the germline V gene, CDR1 is SGHTA and CDR2 is FQGNSA. The CDR3 length is 14 residues. The CDR3 DNA follows: TGTGCCAGCAGTTCACAGGTATTCTACAATGAGCAGTTCTTC. Translating it yields CASSSQVFYNEQFF.

The V call is TRBV12-3 or TRBV12-4, the J call TRBJ2-7, with TRBD2 matching over 8 bases. CDR3 size: 14 residues. Unmatched junction bases numbered 8, after V lost 3 bases and J lost 7 bases. CDR3 protein: CASSLVREAAEQYF. CDR3 nucleotides: TGTGCCAGCAGTTTGGTGCGGGAGGCCGCGGAGCAGTACTTC.

This clonotype was observed a handful of times. The chain links TRBV28 to TRBJ2-1; 15 bases are shared with TRBD2. The length of the CDR3 is 19 residues. Germline loops: CDR1 MDHEN, CDR2 SYDVKM. With 3 bases clipped from V and 5 bases from J, the junction kept 11 bases outside the gene matches. The CDR3 sequence: CASSFPGTSGRIVNNEQFF. In DNA, the CDR3 is TGTGCCAGCAGTTTCCCCGGGACTAGCGGGAGGATTGTCAACAATGAGCAGTTCTTC.